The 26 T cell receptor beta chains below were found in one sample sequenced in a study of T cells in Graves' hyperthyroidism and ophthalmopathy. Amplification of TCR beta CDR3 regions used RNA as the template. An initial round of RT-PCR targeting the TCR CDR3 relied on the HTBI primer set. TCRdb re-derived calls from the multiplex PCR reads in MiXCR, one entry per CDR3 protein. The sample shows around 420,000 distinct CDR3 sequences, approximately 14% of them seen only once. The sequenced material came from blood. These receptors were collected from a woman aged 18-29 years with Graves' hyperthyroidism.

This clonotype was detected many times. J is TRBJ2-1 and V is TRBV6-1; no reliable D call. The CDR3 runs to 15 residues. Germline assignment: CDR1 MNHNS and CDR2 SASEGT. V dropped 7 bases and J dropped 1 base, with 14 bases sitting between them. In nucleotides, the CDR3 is TGTGCCAGCAAGGCAAACGGCGGATCCTACAATGAGCAGTTCTTC. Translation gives CASKANGGSYNEQFF.

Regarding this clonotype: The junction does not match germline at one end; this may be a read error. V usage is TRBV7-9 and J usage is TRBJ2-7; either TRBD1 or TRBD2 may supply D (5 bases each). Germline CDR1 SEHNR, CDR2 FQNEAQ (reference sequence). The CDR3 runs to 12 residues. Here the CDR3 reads CVSSSGGGEQYF. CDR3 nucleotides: TGTGTCAGCAGCTCCGGTGGGGGCGAGCAGTACTTC.

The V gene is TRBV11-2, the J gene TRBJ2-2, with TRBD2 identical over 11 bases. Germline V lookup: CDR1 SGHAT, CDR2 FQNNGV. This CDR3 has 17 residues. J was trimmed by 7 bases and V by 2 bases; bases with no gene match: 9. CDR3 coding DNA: TGTGCCAGCAGCTTACGGGGCTTAGCGGGAGGGTACGGGGAGCTGTTTTTT. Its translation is CASSLRGLAGGYGELFF. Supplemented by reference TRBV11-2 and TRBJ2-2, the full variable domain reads EAGVAQSPRYKIIEKRQSVAFWCNPISGHATLYWYQQILGQGPKLLIQFQNNGVVDDSQLPKDRFSAERLKGVDSTLKIQPAKLEDSAVYLCASSLRGLAGGYGELFFGEGSRLTVL.

The CDR3 coding sequence is TGTGCCAGCAGTTTAGGAGGGGGCGCGCGAGGCTACACCTTC. It yields the protein CASSLGGGARGYTF. The chain recombines TRBV27 with TRBJ1-2, with 7 bases fitting TRBD1. The germline V gene encodes CDR1 MNHEY and CDR2 SMNVEV (reference sequence). Unmatched junction bases numbered 8, after V lost 2 bases and J lost 8 bases. The CDR3 sequence is 14 residues long.

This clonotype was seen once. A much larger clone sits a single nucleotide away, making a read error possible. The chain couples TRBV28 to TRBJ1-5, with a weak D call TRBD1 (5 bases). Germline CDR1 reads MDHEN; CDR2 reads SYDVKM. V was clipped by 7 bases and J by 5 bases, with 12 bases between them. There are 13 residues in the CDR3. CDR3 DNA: TGTGCCAGCATCCGGGGGTTCGATCAGCCCCAGCATTTT. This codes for CASIRGFDQPQHF.

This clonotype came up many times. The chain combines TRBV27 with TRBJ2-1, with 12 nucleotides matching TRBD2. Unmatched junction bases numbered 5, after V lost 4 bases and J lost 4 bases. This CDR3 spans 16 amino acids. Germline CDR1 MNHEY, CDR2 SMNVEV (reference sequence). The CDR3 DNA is TGTGCCAGCAGTTCCCCCGGGACTAGCGGGTACAATGAGCAGTTCTTC. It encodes CASSSPGTSGYNEQFF.

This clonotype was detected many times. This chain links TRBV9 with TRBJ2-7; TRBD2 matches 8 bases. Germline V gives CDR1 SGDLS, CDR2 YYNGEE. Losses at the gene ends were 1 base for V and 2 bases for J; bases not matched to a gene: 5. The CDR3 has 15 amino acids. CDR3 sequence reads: CASSVSSGFTYEQYF. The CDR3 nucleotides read TGTGCCAGCAGCGTATCTAGCGGGTTCACCTACGAGCAGTACTTC.

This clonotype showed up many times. CDR3 in DNA: TGTGCCAGCAGTAAACCGGGAGTGAGCTTCAATCAGCCCCAGCATTTT. This encodes CASSKPGVSFNQPQHF. The chain joins TRBV12-3 or TRBV12-4 to TRBJ1-5; D is undetermined. CDR3 size: 16 residues. V was cut by 5 bases and J by 3 bases, with 17 bases left in between.

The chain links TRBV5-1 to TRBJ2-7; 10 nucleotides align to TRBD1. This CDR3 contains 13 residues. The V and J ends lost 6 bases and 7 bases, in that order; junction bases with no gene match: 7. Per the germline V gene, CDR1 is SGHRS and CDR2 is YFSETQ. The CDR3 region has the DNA TGCGCCAGCAAAGGGACAGGGGAAGGGGAGCAGTACTTC. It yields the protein CASKGTGEGEQYF.

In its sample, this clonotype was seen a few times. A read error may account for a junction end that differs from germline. CDR3 protein: CATSRGRATNERLFF. In nucleotides, the CDR3 is TGTGCCACCAGCAGAGGACGGGCAACTAATGAAAGACTGTTTTTT. The chain links TRBV15 to TRBJ1-4, with D hard to call. CDR1 is LNHNV and CDR2 is YYDKDF in the germline V gene (reference sequence). The CDR3 has 15 residues.

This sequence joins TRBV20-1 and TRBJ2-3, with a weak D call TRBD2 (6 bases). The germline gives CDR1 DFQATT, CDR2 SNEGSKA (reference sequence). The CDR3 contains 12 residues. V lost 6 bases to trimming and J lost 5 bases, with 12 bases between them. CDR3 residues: CSAVREVDTQYF. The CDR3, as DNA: TGCAGTGCAGTCAGGGAGGTAGATACGCAGTATTTT.

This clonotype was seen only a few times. This CDR3 reads CASSTSGGHEQYF. The DNA of the CDR3 is TGTGCCAGCAGCACATCAGGAGGACACGAGCAGTACTTC. The chain is built from TRBV7-3 and TRBJ2-7; D may be TRBD2 (5 bases). Trimming removed 5 bases at V and 5 bases at J, with 13 bases between. CDR1 is SGHTA, CDR2 FQGTGA, per germline. The CDR3 is made up of 13 amino acids.

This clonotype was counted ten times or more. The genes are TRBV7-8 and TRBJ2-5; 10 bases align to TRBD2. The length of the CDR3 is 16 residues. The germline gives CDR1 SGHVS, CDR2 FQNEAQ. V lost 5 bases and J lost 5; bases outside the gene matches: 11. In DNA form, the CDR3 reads TGTGCCAGCAGCCCCGGGACTAGCGCTGGGGGGGAGACCCAGTACTTC. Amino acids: CASSPGTSAGGETQYF.

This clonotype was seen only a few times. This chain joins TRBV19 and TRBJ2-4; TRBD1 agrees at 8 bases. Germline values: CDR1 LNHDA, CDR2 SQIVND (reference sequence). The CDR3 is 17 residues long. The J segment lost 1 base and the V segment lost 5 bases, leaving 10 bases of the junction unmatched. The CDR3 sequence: CASSAPTGAGAKNIQYF. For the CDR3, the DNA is TGTGCCAGTAGTGCCCCGACAGGGGCGGGGGCCAAAAACATTCAGTACTTC.

For the CDR3, the DNA is TGTGCCAGCAGTGGGACTAGCGGGGGCACAGATACGCAGTATTTT. This gives the protein CASSGTSGGTDTQYF. The chain couples TRBV6-4 to TRBJ2-3; 12 positions agree with TRBD2. Germline V gene lookup returns CDR1 MRHNA and CDR2 SNTAGT. J was trimmed by 1 base and V by 4 bases; bases with no gene match: 0. This CDR3 is 15 amino acids long.

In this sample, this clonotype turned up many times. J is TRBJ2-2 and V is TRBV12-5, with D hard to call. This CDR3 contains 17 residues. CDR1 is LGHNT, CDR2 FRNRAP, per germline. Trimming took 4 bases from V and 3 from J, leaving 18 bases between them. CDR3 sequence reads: CASGWTAEPRDTGELFF. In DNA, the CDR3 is TGTGCTAGTGGTTGGACCGCGGAGCCACGCGACACCGGGGAGCTGTTTTTT.

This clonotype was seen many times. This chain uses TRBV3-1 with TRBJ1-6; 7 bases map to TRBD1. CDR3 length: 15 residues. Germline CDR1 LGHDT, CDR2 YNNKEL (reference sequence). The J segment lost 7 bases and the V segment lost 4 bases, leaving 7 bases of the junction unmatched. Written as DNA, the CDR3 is TGTGCCAGCAGCCTGACAGGGACAAACAATTCACCCCTCCACTTT. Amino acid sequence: CASSLTGTNNSPLHF.

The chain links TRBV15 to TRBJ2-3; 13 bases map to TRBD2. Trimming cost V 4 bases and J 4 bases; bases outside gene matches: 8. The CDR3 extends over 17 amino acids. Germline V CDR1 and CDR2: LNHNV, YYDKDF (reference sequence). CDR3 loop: CATSTHQGLAGPDTQYF. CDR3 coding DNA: TGTGCCACCAGCACCCATCAGGGACTAGCGGGACCAGATACGCAGTATTTT.

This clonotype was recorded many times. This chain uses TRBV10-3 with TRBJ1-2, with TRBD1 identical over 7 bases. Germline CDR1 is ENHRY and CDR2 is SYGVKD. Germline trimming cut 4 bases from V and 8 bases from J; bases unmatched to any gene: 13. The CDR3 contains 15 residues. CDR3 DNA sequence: TGTGCCATCAGTGCGATTACAGGGGTTTTTCGGGGCTACACCTTC. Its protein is CAISAITGVFRGYTF.

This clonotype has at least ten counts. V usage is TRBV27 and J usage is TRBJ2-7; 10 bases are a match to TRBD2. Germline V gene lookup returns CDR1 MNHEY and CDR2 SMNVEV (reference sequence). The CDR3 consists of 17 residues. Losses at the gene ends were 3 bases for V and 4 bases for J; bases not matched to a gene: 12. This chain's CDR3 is CASSFGASGRDRYEQYF. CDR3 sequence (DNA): TGTGCCAGCAGTTTTGGGGCTAGCGGGAGAGACCGGTACGAGCAGTACTTC.

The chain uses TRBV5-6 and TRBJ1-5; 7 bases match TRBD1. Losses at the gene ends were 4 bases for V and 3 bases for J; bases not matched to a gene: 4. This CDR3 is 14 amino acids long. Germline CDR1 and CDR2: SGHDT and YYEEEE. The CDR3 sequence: CASSKDRFNQPQHF. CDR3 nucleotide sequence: TGTGCCAGCAGCAAGGACAGGTTCAATCAGCCCCAGCATTTT.

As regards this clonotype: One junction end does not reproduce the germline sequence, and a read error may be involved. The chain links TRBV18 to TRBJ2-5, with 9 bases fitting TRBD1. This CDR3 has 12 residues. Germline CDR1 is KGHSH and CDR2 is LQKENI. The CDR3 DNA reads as TGTGCCAGCTCACCCCTGGGACAGGGAGCTCACTTC. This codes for CASSPLGQGAHF.

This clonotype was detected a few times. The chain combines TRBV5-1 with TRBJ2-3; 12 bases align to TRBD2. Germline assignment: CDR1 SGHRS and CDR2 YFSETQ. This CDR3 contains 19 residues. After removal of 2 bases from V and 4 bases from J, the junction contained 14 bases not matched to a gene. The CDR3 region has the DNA TGCGCCAGCAGCTTACTAGCGGGAGGCCTACGGGATAGCGCAGATACGCAGTATTTT. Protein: CASSLLAGGLRDSADTQYF.

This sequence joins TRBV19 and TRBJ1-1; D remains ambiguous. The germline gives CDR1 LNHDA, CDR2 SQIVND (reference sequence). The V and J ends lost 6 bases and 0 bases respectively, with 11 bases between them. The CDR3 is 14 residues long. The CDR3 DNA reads TGTGCCAGTAGGGGGTGGAATATGAACACTGAAGCTTTCTTT. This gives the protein CASRGWNMNTEAFF.

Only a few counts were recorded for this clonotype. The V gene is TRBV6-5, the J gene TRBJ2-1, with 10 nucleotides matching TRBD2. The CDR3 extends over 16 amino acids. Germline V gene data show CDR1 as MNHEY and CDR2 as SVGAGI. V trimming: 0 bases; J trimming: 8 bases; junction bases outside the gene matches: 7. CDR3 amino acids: CASSYSIAGGRDEQFF. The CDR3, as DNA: TGTGCCAGCAGTTACTCTATAGCGGGGGGCAGGGATGAGCAGTTCTTC.

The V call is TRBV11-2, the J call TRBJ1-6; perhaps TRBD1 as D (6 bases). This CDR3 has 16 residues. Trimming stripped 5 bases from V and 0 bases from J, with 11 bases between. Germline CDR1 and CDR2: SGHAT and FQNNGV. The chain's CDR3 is CASSREGGSYNSPLHF. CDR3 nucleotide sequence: TGTGCCAGCAGCCGCGAAGGGGGCTCCTATAATTCACCCCTCCACTTT.